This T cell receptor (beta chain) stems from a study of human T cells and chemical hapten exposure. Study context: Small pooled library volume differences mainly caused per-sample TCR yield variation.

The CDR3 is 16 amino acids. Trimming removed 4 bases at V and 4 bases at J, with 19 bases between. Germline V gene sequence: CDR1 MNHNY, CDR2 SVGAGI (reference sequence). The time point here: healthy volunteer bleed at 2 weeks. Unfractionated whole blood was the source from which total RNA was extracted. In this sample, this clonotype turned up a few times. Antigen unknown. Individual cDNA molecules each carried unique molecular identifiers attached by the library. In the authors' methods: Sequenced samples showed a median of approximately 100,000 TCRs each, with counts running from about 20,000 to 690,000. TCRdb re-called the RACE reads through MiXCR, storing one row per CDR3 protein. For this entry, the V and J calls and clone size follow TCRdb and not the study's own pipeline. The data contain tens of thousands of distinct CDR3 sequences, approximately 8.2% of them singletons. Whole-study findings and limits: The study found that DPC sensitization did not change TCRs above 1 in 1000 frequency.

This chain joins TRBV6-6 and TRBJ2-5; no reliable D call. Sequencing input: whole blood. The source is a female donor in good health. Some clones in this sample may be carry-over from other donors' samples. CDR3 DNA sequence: TGTGCCAGCAGTTTCCCCGATCCCGGGTCGCGAGAGACCCAGTACTTC. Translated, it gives CASSFPDPGSRETQYF.